This TCR beta chain was found in a study of T-cell memory formation after mild COVID-19 (dated by TCRdb to the early 2020s). The study in broad terms: Most TCR sequence clusters were specific to one of the two donors. Longitudinal TCRalpha and TCRbeta repertoire sequencing tracked T-cell clones expanding and contracting after mild COVID-19 in a couple of donors. Two young, previously healthy adult volunteers, one female and one male, were included in the cohort.

Ficoll-Paque density gradient centrifugation was the method used to isolate PBMCs. The research as a whole found: The second-wave clones that peaked on day 37 were not confirmed to be SARS-CoV-2 specific. Contracting CD4+ clones were found mainly in CM and EM memory subsets, while CD8+ clones were enriched in EMRA. The study covered only two mild cases, and larger cohorts including severe cases with pre-infection samples were considered necessary. The detection of some responding clones in pre-infection memory suggests that pre-existing cross-reactive memory T cells joined the SARS-CoV-2 response. From day 15 to 85, contracting clones showed balanced CD4/CD8 phenotypes, whereas a second wave of clones that expanded from day 15 to 37 leaned towards CD4+.

In regard to this clonotype: The specificity of this receptor is unknown. No base quality values were provided; no much bigger clone lies one nucleotide off.

CDR1 and CDR2, looked up from the germline V gene (reference sequence), are LNHNV and YYDKDF. Including cysteine and phenylalanine, the CDR3 has 12 amino acids. The retained sequence is limited to the CDR3, 36 bases, with the frame set at the first base. V loses 10 bases at its end and J loses 5 bases; junction bases beyond the gene matches: 5. These reads were obtained on an Illumina NovaSeq 6000. Using 5'RACE with constant-segment primers, TCRalpha and TCRbeta cDNA libraries were constructed, with sample barcodes and unique molecular identifiers added in the process. Trizol reagent was used to extract RNA from every sample. Library amplification was performed in two PCR steps, and a second sample barcode and Illumina TruSeq adapters were introduced in the second step. The libraries were sequenced on an Illumina NovaSeq using 2 x 150 bp paired-end reads. The study's own analysis went as follows. The reads were demultiplexed and collapsed into UMI-guided consensus sequences using migec v1.2.7. With mixcr v2.1.11, UMI consensuses were aligned to TRA and TRB V and J templates and assembled into clonotypes. Expanded or contracted clonotypes were those called significant by both edgeR and NoisET, with noise models trained on biological replicates. edgeR calls used a false discovery rate-adjusted p below 0.01 and a log2 fold-change threshold of 1. As an exploratory analysis of dynamics, PCA with hierarchical clustering was applied to max-normalized trajectories of the 1000 most abundant clonotypes. The CD4 or CD8 phenotype of responding clones was assigned using the separately sequenced CD4+ and CD8+ repertoires. Clones were called with MiXCR by TCRdb after fastp trimmed the public reads at Q25, and only in-frame beta chains were retained. Rows merge per CDR3 protein into single entries with the most common DNA and genes. These V and J calls are TCRdb output, not the study's own analysis. The sample table shows 140,000 to 150,000 distinct CDR3 sequences, and roughly 24% are seen once. The ten largest clones add up to around 22% of the sample.

The TCR originated in an adult woman who had mild COVID-19 (a few samples of this study predate the infection). The sample titles of this study are shuffled in the database, so cell type and time point are left out; the donor was told from shared clones. Sequencing was done on a sample of PBMCs or a T cell subset sorted from them (not recorded which). This sequence uses TRBV15 and TRBJ2-1; TRBD1 fits 7 bases in the junction. The CDR3 region reads CAILQGNNEQFF. The DNA sequence reads TGTGCCATACTACAGGGGAACAATGAGCAGTTCTTC.